These T cell receptor beta chains were read from a single sample in a study of chemoradiotherapy in HPV16-positive cancers. Repertoires were generated with immunoSEQ multiplex PCR, while TCRdb's copy carries only in-frame clones and drops some. The sample lists 8,600 or so clones, roughly 84% occurring once. Sequences were derived from tumor tissue, sampled from a patient who underwent chemoradiotherapy. These receptors were obtained from a human donor with HPV-associated anogenital cancer. The CDR3 runs from the conserved cysteine through the conserved F or W. A clone size is listed for some rows: how often the clone was seen (once, few, many), or a class if it is expanded.

j_call clone_size v_call cdr3_aa
TRBJ1-2 - TRBV19 CASSTRTYGYTF
TRBJ1-1 few TRBV6-5 CASRSRVLREAFF
TRBJ1-4 once TRBV5-1 CASSEDGSATNEKLFF
TRBJ2-3 - TRBV6-6 CASSYRRIGGPDTQYF
TRBJ2-7 few TRBV28 CASSTLSSEQYF
TRBJ2-1 - TRBV11-3 CASSPRSGPSYNEQFF
TRBJ2-1 - TRBV9 CASSVDGSRYNEQFF
TRBJ1-2 few TRBV19 CASSDDPSYGYTF
TRBJ2-5 - TRBV7-7 CASSLDTLIETQYF
TRBJ1-2 - TRBV14 CASSPGTASGYGYTF
TRBJ1-2 - TRBV5-1 CASSPGSRGGYTF
TRBJ1-2 - TRBV19 CASSIPGGRYGYTF
TRBJ2-6 - TRBV19 CASSILGSGANVLTF
TRBJ2-1 - TRBV5-1 CASSLAERRYNEQFF
TRBJ1-1 - TRBV7-3 CASSFGGRNTEAFF
TRBJ2-5 - TRBV6-1 CASSEVAGATQYF
TRBJ1-5 few TRBV18 CASSPRVQGFFQPQHF
TRBJ1-1 - TRBV9 CASSVAGDTEAFF
TRBJ2-3 - TRBV5-4 CASSLVNSFNTDTQYF
TRBJ1-1 few TRBV7-6 CASSLGGAEAFF
TRBJ2-7 - TRBV19 CASSIRASGPPYEQYF
TRBJ2-2 - TRBV7-7 CASSSRQPANTGELFF
TRBJ2-1 - TRBV7-3 CASSLTGGNEQFF
TRBJ1-5 once TRBV11-1 CASSTALYQPQHF
TRBJ2-7 - TRBV5-1 CASRKTASYEQYF
TRBJ2-3 - TRBV7-2 CASSPLRGTDTQYF
TRBJ1-5 - TRBV10-3 CAISDRQWDQPQHF
TRBJ2-7 - TRBV7-2 CASSLSGGRAYEQYF
TRBJ1-1 - TRBV7-9 CASSLGGATEAFF
TRBJ2-1 - TRBV4-1 CASSQAGTGGGEQFF
TRBJ2-7 once TRBV5-1 CASSQTAGVVEEQYF
TRBJ1-1 once TRBV2 CASSPTDRATEAFF
TRBJ2-3 - TRBV11-2 CASSSGLAGTDTQYF
TRBJ2-6 - TRBV10-3 CAISPALVSGANVLTF